Listed below are T cell receptor beta chains from one sample, sequenced in a study of OX40 agonist ivuxolimab in advanced cancers. The table came from immunoSEQ multiplex PCR; TCRdb's copy has only in-frame clones and leaves some out. The repertoire has tens of thousands of clones, 85% to 90% of them found once; the top ten carry about 10%. The sample was CD4+ or CD8+ T cells sorted from blood, taken in a trial of the OX40 agonist ivuxolimab. Receptors originate from an adult with an advanced solid tumor such as melanoma, head and neck, liver or kidney cancer. The CDR3 runs from the conserved cysteine through the conserved F or W. Each record gives: D gene, V gene, clone size, J gene, CDR3 protein, CDR3 DNA. D genes are given only for firm matches. Only some rows state a clone size, as once, few, many or a class for expanded clones.

NA	TRBV6-5	NA	TRBJ1-2	CASSSVYRVRGQGYTF	TGTGCCAGCAGTTCCGTGTACAGGGTTCGGGGGCAAGGCTACACCTTC
NA	TRBV6-4	once	TRBJ1-1	CASRGRGEAFF	TGTGCCAGCAGGGGACGAGGTGAAGCTTTCTTT
TRBD1	TRBV7-2	few	TRBJ2-5	CASSNYRGLRETQYF	TGTGCCAGCAGCAATTACAGGGGGCTCCGGGAGACCCAGTACTTC
TRBD1	TRBV6-6	NA	TRBJ1-6	CASSYSGGQSNSPLHF	TGTGCCAGCAGTTACTCGGGGGGACAGTCGAATTCACCCCTCCACTTT
TRBD2	TRBV9	NA	TRBJ2-3	CASSVSGLAGNTQYF	TGTGCCAGCAGCGTCTCGGGACTAGCTGGAAATACGCAGTATTTT
TRBD1	TRBV10-3	few	TRBJ2-7	CAISFGTGPYEQYF	TGTGCCATCAGCTTCGGGACAGGGCCCTACGAGCAGTACTTC
TRBD1	TRBV6-1	NA	TRBJ2-7	CASSGQGFNEQYF	TGTGCCAGCAGTGGACAGGGGTTCAACGAGCAGTACTTC
NA	TRBV19	NA	TRBJ1-5	CASSQRDQPQHF	TGTGCCAGTAGTCAAAGGGATCAGCCCCAGCATTTT
NA	TRBV7-2	NA	TRBJ1-1	CASSLGRGQKGLDTEAFF	TGTGCCAGCAGCCTAGGGCGGGGTCAGAAAGGACTGGACACTGAAGCTTTCTTT
NA	TRBV5-1	NA	TRBJ2-3	CASSYDPRSTDTQYF	TGCGCCAGCAGCTACGACCCCCGGTCCACAGATACGCAGTATTTT
NA	TRBV6-5	NA	TRBJ2-7	CASSYLGREEQYF	TGTGCCAGCAGTTACTTAGGACGAGAAGAGCAGTACTTC
NA	TRBV4-1	NA	TRBJ1-2	CASSQTQLHGYTF	TGCGCCAGCAGCCAGACCCAACTCCATGGCTACACCTTC
NA	TRBV6-6	once	TRBJ2-5	CASRSGVGRGTQYF	TGTGCCAGCAGATCCGGGGTCGGAAGGGGAACCCAGTACTTC
TRBD2	TRBV7-9	NA	TRBJ2-1	CASSSGTSGPPRSYNEQFF	TGTGCCAGCAGCTCCGGGACTAGCGGACCCCCCAGGTCCTACAATGAGCAGTTCTTC
NA	TRBV9	NA	TRBJ2-7	CASSPDGYEQYF	TGTGCCAGCAGCCCCGACGGCTACGAGCAGTACTTC
TRBD1	TRBV2	NA	TRBJ2-1	CASTRTGGLARGYNEQFF	TGTGCCAGCACGAGGACAGGGGGTCTAGCGAGAGGCTACAATGAGCAGTTCTTC
NA	TRBV28	NA	TRBJ2-7	CASSLSGYEQYF	TGTGCCAGCAGTCTATCGGGATACGAGCAGTACTTC
NA	TRBV4-1	NA	TRBJ1-2	CASSLFRPGNYGYTF	TGCGCCAGCAGCCTATTCAGACCGGGAAACTATGGCTACACCTTC
TRBD1	TRBV7-2	NA	TRBJ2-1	CASSLHSGTGDYNEQFF	TGTGCCAGCAGCTTACACTCCGGGACAGGGGACTACAATGAGCAGTTCTTC
TRBD1	TRBV18	NA	TRBJ2-7	CASSRQGAAYEQYF	TGTGCCAGCTCACGACAGGGGGCAGCCTACGAGCAGTACTTC
TRBD1	TRBV28	NA	TRBJ2-7	CASSRQGNTYEQYF	TGTGCCAGCAGTCGACAGGGAAATACCTACGAGCAGTACTTC
TRBD2	TRBV27	NA	TRBJ2-1	CASSLYGGEGEQFF	TGTGCCAGCAGTTTATACGGAGGGGAGGGTGAGCAGTTCTTC
NA	TRBV5-1	NA	TRBJ2-5	CASGGTDQETQYF	TGCGCCAGCGGGGGGACAGACCAAGAGACCCAGTACTTC
NA	TRBV5-1	NA	TRBJ2-3	CASSLRDSTDTQYF	TGCGCCAGCAGCTTGAGGGATAGCACAGATACGCAGTATTTT
NA	TRBV19	NA	TRBJ1-1	CASSIRAEVNTEAFF	TGTGCCAGTAGTATACGGGCGGAAGTGAACACTGAAGCTTTCTTT
NA	TRBV11-3	NA	TRBJ2-7	CASSSQGSEQYF	TGTGCCAGCAGCTCCCAAGGGTCCGAGCAGTACTTC
TRBD1	TRBV28	once	TRBJ2-7	CASSTTGGAYEQYF	TGTGCCAGCAGTACTACAGGGGGCGCCTACGAGCAGTACTTC
NA	TRBV5-1	NA	TRBJ2-1	CASSLGALYNEQFF	TGCGCCAGCAGCCTGGGCGCCCTCTACAATGAGCAGTTCTTC
NA	TRBV15	few	TRBJ1-5	CATSIETYQPQHF	TGTGCCACCAGCATAGAGACGTACCAGCCCCAGCATTTT
TRBD1	TRBV5-1	NA	TRBJ1-2	CASSQGQTYGYTF	TGCGCCAGCAGCCAGGGACAGACCTATGGCTACACCTTC
TRBD2	TRBV9	NA	TRBJ2-7	CASSPHPTSAYEQYF	TGTGCCAGCAGCCCCCACCCGACTAGCGCCTACGAGCAGTACTTC
NA	TRBV4-1	NA	TRBJ1-5	CASSQATGSGQPQHF	TGCGCCAGCAGCCAAGCTACAGGGTCGGGTCAGCCCCAGCATTTT
NA	TRBV7-6	NA	TRBJ2-7	CASILRGTYEQYF	TGTGCCAGCATCCTTAGGGGGACCTACGAGCAGTACTTC
NA	TRBV5-1	NA	TRBJ1-1	CASRQDSGAFF	TGCGCCAGCAGACAAGACTCGGGCGCTTTCTTT
NA	TRBV6-1	NA	TRBJ1-1	CASSERQVNTEAFF	TGTGCCAGCAGTGAAAGGCAGGTCAACACTGAAGCTTTCTTT
NA	TRBV29-1	once	TRBJ2-3	CSVVISTDTQYF	TGCAGCGTCGTTATAAGCACAGATACGCAGTATTTT
NA	TRBV19	NA	TRBJ1-5	CASSRDRSFYNQPQHF	TGTGCCAGTAGTAGGGACCGATCTTTTTACAATCAGCCCCAGCATTTT
TRBD2	TRBV5-4	NA	TRBJ2-3	CASSPGLAGDLEAQYF	TGTGCCAGCAGCCCCGGACTAGCGGGGGACTTGGAGGCGCAGTATTTT
NA	TRBV28	NA	TRBJ2-2	CAGGTRGTGELFF	TGTGCCGGCGGGACCAGGGGGACCGGGGAGCTGTTTTTT
NA	TRBV6-5	NA	TRBJ2-7	CASRYSRGVTYEQYF	TGTGCCAGCAGGTACAGCAGGGGAGTCACCTACGAGCAGTACTTC
TRBD1	TRBV5-1	NA	TRBJ2-1	CASSLTRGQGFF	TGCGCCAGCAGCTTGACCAGGGGGCAAGGGTTCTTC
NA	TRBV28	NA	TRBJ2-3	CASSLPDRSTQYF	TGTGCCAGCAGTTTACCCGACAGGAGCACGCAGTATTTT
NA	TRBV28	once	TRBJ1-2	CASRGAGEGYGYTF	TGTGCCAGCAGAGGGGCGGGGGAGGGTTATGGCTACACCTTC
TRBD1	TRBV2	NA	TRBJ2-7	CASSEAPVGTGKDEQYF	TGTGCCAGCAGCGAGGCTCCGGTAGGGACAGGGAAGGACGAGCAGTACTTC
TRBD1	TRBV29-1	NA	TRBJ2-2	CSAGTGLYTGELFF	TGCAGCGCCGGGACAGGGTTGTACACCGGGGAGCTGTTTTTT
NA	TRBV6-1	NA	TRBJ2-1	CASSEEGLAPYNEQFF	TGTGCCAGCAGTGAAGAGGGTCTAGCACCCTACAATGAGCAGTTCTTC